Each of the 16 T cell receptor beta chains below was sequenced from the same sample in a study of cytomegalovirus exposure and HLA in healthy donors. Here immunoSEQ multiplex PCR was the method, and the copy in TCRdb shows in-frame clones only, minus some. This sample yields 100,000 to 150,000 clones, of which approximately 95% are seen a single time; less than 2% belongs to the top ten. Sequences were obtained from PBMCs. The receptors stem from a young man in good health and CMV-seronegative.

Note on this clone: One junction end disagrees with the germline gene, perhaps due to a read error. This sequence joins TRBV30 and TRBJ1-2, with TRBD1 as a possible D gene (5 bases). The V gene's germline CDR1 is GTSNPN and CDR2 SVGIG (reference sequence). The CDR3 sequence is 12 residues long. DNA of the CDR3: TGTGCCTGGAGCGGGGGTTCTATTCGGCCCCTCTTC. This encodes CAWSGGSIRPLF.

The rearrangement joins TRBV7-3 to TRBJ2-1; TRBD1 matches 9 bases. Germline-derived CDR1 and CDR2 are SGHTA and FQGTGA. The CDR3 sequence is 15 residues long. V trimming: 2 bases; J trimming: 9 bases; junction bases outside the gene matches: 8. The CDR3, as DNA: TGTGCCAGCAGCTTACTCGGACAGGGGAGGGGTGAGCAGTTCTTC. It translates to CASSLLGQGRGEQFF. Based on the CDR3 plus reference TRBV7-3 and TRBJ2-1, the full variable domain is GAGVSQTPSNKVTEKGKYVELRCDPISGHTALYWYRQSLGQGPEFLIYFQGTGAADDSGLPNDRFFAVRPEGSVSTLKIQRTERGDSAVYLCASSLLGQGRGEQFFGPGTRLTVL.

The sample holds one count of this clone. The rearrangement joins TRBV25-1 to TRBJ2-3; D not resolved. V lost 2 bases to trimming and J lost 6 bases, with 9 bases between them. Germline-derived CDR1 and CDR2 are MGHDK and SYGVNS. CDR3 length equals 13 residues. The CDR3 loop reads CASSEPRGDTQYF. Here the CDR3 DNA reads TGTGCCAGCAGTGAACCCCGAGGTGATACGCAGTATTTT.

CDR3: CALTRDRGPGNTIYF. The DNA for the CDR3 is TGTGCCCTAACCAGGGACAGGGGTCCTGGAAACACCATATATTTT. This rearrangement joins TRBV30 to TRBJ1-3; 10 nucleotides align to TRBD1. V trimming: 8 bases; J trimming: 2 bases; junction bases outside the gene matches: 9. The CDR3 is 15 amino acids. Germline V gives CDR1 GTSNPN, CDR2 SVGIG (reference sequence).

V and J are TRBV27 and TRBJ1-5; no clear D gene. This CDR3 has 13 residues. V lost 3 bases and J 3 bases, leaving 6 bases between the germline ends. Germline assignment: CDR1 MNHEY and CDR2 SMNVEV (reference sequence). CDR3 nucleotide sequence: TGTGCCAGCAGTTTCCGGGACAATCAGCCCCAGCATTTT. As protein: CASSFRDNQPQHF.

V is TRBV7-9 and J is TRBJ1-2, with TRBD1 identical over 12 bases. CDR3 length: 16 amino acids. Germline V lookup: CDR1 SEHNR, CDR2 FQNEAQ (reference sequence). The V and J ends lost 5 bases and 6 bases, in that order; junction bases with no gene match: 10. The CDR3: CASSPGDRGQVDGYTF. CDR3 sequence (DNA): TGTGCCAGCAGCCCGGGGGACAGGGGGCAGGTCGATGGCTACACCTTC.

The gene calls are TRBV18 and TRBJ1-3; D remains ambiguous. The CDR3 contains 16 residues. Germline assignment: CDR1 KGHSH and CDR2 LQKENI. Trimming stripped 2 bases from V and 0 bases from J, with 11 bases between. CDR3 DNA sequence: TGTGCCAGCTCACCAACAGCTCGCAGCTCTGGAAACACCATATATTTT. Translation gives CASSPTARSSGNTIYF.

This clone was recorded only once. V and J are TRBV28 and TRBJ1-2; 11 nucleotides align to TRBD1. Trimming took 5 bases from V and 6 from J; bases not matched to a gene: 8. There are 15 residues in the CDR3. CDR1 and CDR2 (germline): MDHEN, SYDVKM. The CDR3 reads CASSPGTGGYHGYTF. The CDR3 nucleotides read TGTGCCAGCAGTCCAGGGACAGGGGGATATCATGGCTACACCTTC.

This clone came up once. V usage is TRBV2 and J usage is TRBJ2-1; TRBD2 aligns across 9 bases. Trimming cost V 6 bases and J 9 bases; bases outside gene matches: 12. This CDR3 spans 15 amino acids. Germline CDR1 reads SNHLY; CDR2 reads FYNNEI. CDR3 sequence: CASSEGSGRFGEQFF. The DNA for the CDR3 is TGTGCCAGCAGCGAGGGTAGCGGGAGATTCGGTGAGCAGTTCTTC. Variable domain in full (rest from reference TRBV2 and TRBJ2-1): EPEVTQTPSHQVTQMGQEVILRCVPISNHLYFYWYRQILGQKVEFLVSFYNNEISEKSEIFDDQFSVERPDGSNFTLKIRSTKLEDSAMYFCASSEGSGRFGEQFFGPGTRLTVL.

This clone was seen once. The chain uses TRBV7-6 and TRBJ2-1; D remains ambiguous. Germline assignment: CDR1 SGHVS and CDR2 FNYEAQ. Trimming took 4 bases from V and 0 from J, leaving 13 bases between them. This CDR3 contains 16 residues. The CDR3: CASSSVRLGSYNEQFF. The CDR3 nucleotides are TGTGCCAGCAGCTCCGTGCGACTGGGCTCCTACAATGAGCAGTTCTTC. The variable domain in full, with the rest retrieved from reference TRBV7-6 and TRBJ2-1, is GAGVSQSPRYKVTKRGQDVALRCDPISGHVSLYWYRQALGQGPEFLTYFNYEAQQDKSGLPNDRFSAERPEGSISTLTIQRTEQRDSAMYRCASSSVRLGSYNEQFFGPGTRLTVL.

The chain is built from TRBV9 and TRBJ1-4, with D hard to call. Looked up from germline, CDR1 is SGDLS and CDR2 is YYNGEE. The ends were cut back, 0 bases at V and 7 bases at J, with 7 bases in the middle. The CDR3 consists of 13 residues. Here the CDR3 reads CASSVVPGEKLFF. The CDR3 nucleotides are TGTGCCAGCAGCGTAGTGCCAGGTGAAAAACTGTTTTTT.

The rearrangement uses TRBV6-5 and TRBJ1-2; D is unresolved. V was cut by 7 bases and J by 2 bases, with 14 bases left in between. CDR3 length: 14 amino acids. Germline CDR1 MNHEY, CDR2 SVGAGI. CDR3 sequence (DNA): TGTGCCAGCACCCGGTCCCGGGAGAACTATGGCTACACCTTC. This encodes CASTRSRENYGYTF.

J is TRBJ1-1 and V is TRBV27; D gene uncertain. Per germline, CDR1 MNHEY and CDR2 SMNVEV (reference sequence). Trimming removed 5 bases from V and 0 bases from J, with 7 bases in between. The CDR3 has 13 amino acids. In nucleotides, the CDR3 is TGTGCCAGCAGTAACTCGTTGAACACTGAAGCTTTCTTT. Translated, it gives CASSNSLNTEAFF.

V and J are TRBV27 and TRBJ1-2; 9 bases match TRBD1. V dropped 4 bases and J dropped 6; count of bases not matched to a gene: 9. Germline lookup yields CDR1 MNHEY and CDR2 SMNVEV (reference sequence). The CDR3 sequence is 15 residues long. The CDR3 coding sequence is TGTGCCAGCAGTTGGAGTGGGACAGGGAACAATGGCTACACCTTC. Translation: CASSWSGTGNNGYTF.

The chain is built from TRBV9 and TRBJ1-1; the match to TRBD1 covers 8 bases. Germline lookup yields CDR1 SGDLS and CDR2 YYNGEE. The CDR3 runs to 14 residues. Trimming took 4 bases from V and 6 from J; bases not matched to a gene: 8. In nucleotides, the CDR3 is TGTGCCAGCAGCCCCCCGACAGGGGAGGCTGAAGCTTTCTTT. Protein product: CASSPPTGEAEAFF.

The chain is built from TRBV9 and TRBJ2-3; the D gene is possibly TRBD1 (5 bases). V lost 0 bases and J 6 bases, leaving 17 bases between the germline ends. CDR3 length equals 16 residues. CDR1 SGDLS and CDR2 YYNGEE come from the germline V gene. CDR3 sequence: CASSVVGDVMADTQYF. In DNA form, the CDR3 reads TGTGCCAGCAGCGTAGTAGGGGATGTTATGGCGGATACGCAGTATTTT.